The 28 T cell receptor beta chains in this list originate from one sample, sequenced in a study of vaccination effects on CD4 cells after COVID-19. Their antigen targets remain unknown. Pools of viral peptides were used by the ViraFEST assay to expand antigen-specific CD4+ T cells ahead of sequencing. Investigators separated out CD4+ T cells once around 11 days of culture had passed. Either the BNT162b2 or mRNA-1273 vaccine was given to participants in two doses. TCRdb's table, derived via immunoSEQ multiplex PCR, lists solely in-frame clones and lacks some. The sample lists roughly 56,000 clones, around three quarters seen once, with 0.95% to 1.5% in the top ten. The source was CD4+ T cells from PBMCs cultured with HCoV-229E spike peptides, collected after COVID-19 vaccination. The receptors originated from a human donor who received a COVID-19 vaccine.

The CDR3 region has the DNA TGTGCCAGCAGTGAGGGAAAGTATGGCTACACCTTC. Amino acids: CASSEGKYGYTF. The chain links TRBV6-1 to TRBJ1-2; the D is unclear. Between the trimmed V and J ends, which lost 3 bases and 5 bases, there was a span of 7 bases. Germline V gene lookup returns CDR1 MNHNS and CDR2 SASEGT. The CDR3 is 12 residues long.

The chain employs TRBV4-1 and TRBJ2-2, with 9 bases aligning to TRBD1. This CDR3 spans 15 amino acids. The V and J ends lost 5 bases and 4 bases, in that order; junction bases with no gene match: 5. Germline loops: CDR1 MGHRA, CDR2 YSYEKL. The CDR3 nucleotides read TGCGCCAGCAGCGGACAGGGGCGAGGCACCGGGGAGCTGTTTTTT. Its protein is CASSGQGRGTGELFF.

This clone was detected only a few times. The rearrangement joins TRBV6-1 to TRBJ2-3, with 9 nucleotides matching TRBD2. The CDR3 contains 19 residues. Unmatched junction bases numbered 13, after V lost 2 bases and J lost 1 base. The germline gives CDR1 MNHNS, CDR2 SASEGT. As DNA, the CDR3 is TGTGCCAGCAGTGAAAGACTAGCGGTCGGAGGGGTCGGCACAGATACGCAGTATTTT. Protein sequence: CASSERLAVGGVGTDTQYF.

Here the CDR3 DNA reads TGTGCCAGCAGCCCATCAAGGCTGACTGAAGCTTTCTTT. Translated, it gives CASSPSRLTEAFF. The chain employs TRBV7-2 and TRBJ1-1; no reliable D call. CDR1 and CDR2 (germline): SGHTA, FQGNSA. V was cut by 5 bases and J by 5 bases, with 12 bases left in between. The CDR3 is made up of 13 amino acids. The full variable domain, completed using reference TRBV7-2 and TRBJ1-1, is GAGVSQSPSNKVTEKGKDVELRCDPISGHTALYWYRQSLGQGLEFLIYFQGNSAPDKSGLPSDRFSAERTGGSVSTLTIQRTQQEDSAVYLCASSPSRLTEAFFGQGTRLTVV.

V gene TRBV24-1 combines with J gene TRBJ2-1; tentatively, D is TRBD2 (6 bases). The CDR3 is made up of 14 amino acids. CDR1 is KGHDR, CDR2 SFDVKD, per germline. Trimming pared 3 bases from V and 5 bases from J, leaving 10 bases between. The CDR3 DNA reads TGTGCCACCAGTGATACGGGCGGGGACAATGAGCAGTTCTTC. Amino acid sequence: CATSDTGGDNEQFF.

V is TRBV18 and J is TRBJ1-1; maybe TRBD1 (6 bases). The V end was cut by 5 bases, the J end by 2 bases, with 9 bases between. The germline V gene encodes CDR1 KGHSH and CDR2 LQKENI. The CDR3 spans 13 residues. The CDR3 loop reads CASSTDSNTEAFF. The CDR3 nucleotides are TGTGCCAGCTCAACGGACAGTAACACTGAAGCTTTCTTT. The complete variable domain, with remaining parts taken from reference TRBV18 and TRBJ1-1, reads NAGVMQNPRHLVRRRGQEARLRCSPMKGHSHVYWYRQLPEEGLKFMVYLQKENIIDESGMPKERFSAEFPKEGPSILRIQQVVRGDSAAYFCASSTDSNTEAFFGQGTRLTVV.

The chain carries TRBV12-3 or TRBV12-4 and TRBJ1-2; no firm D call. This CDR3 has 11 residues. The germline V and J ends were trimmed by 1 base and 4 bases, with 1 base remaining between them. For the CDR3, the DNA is TGTGCCAGCAGTTTAGGCTATGGCTACACCTTC. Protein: CASSLGYGYTF.

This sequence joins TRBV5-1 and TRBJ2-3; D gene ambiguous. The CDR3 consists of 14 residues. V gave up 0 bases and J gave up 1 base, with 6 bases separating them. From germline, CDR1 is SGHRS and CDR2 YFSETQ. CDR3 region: CASSLGYGTDTQYF. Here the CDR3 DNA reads TGCGCCAGCAGCTTGGGGTACGGCACAGATACGCAGTATTTT.

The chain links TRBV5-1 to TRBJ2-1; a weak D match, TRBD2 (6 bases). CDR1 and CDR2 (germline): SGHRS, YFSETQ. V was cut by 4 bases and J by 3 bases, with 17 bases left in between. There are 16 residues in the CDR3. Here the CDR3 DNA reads TGCGCCAGCAGCAAAATAGCGGCGGGGATCTACAATGAGCAGTTCTTC. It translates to CASSKIAAGIYNEQFF.

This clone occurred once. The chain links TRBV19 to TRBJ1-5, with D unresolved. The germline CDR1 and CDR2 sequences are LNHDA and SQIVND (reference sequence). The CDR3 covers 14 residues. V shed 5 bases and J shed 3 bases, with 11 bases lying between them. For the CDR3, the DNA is TGTGCCAGTAGTGCTCAGGTTCCCAATCAGCCCCAGCATTTT. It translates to CASSAQVPNQPQHF.

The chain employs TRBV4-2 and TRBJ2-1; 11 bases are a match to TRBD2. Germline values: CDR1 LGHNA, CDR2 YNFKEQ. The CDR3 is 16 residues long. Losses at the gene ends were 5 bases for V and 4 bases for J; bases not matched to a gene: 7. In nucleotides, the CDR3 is TGTGCCAGCAGCGGGCCGGGACTAGCGGAATACAATGAGCAGTTCTTC. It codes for CASSGPGLAEYNEQFF.

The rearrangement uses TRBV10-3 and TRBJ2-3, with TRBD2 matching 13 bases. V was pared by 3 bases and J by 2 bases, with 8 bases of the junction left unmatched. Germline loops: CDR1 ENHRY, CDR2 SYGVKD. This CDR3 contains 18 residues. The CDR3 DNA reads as TGTGCCATCAGTGACCCAGGACTAGCGGGGGCTACCACAGATACGCAGTATTTT. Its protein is CAISDPGLAGATTDTQYF.

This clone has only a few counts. The CDR3 loop is CASSRDRNQPQHF. CDR3 in DNA: TGTGCCAGCAGCCGGGACAGGAATCAGCCCCAGCATTTT. The genes are TRBV12-3 or TRBV12-4 and TRBJ1-5, with 8 bases fitting TRBD1. J lost 4 bases, V lost 6 bases, and 2 bases had no gene match. There are 13 residues in the CDR3.

The CDR3 DNA follows: TGTGCCAGCAGCGCCAGAGGACTAGCGGGCACAGATACGCAGTATTTT. Protein: CASSARGLAGTDTQYF. J is TRBJ2-3 and V is TRBV7-3; 10 bases align to TRBD2. Germline CDR1 and CDR2: SGHTA and FQGTGA. There are 16 residues in the CDR3. Trimming removed 5 bases from V and 1 base from J; junction bases left unmatched: 6.

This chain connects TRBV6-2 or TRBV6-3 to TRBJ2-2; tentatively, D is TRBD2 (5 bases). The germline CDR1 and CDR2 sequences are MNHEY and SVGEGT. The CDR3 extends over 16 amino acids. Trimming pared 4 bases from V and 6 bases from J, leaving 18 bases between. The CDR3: CASSSLTNGGAGELFF. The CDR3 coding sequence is TGTGCCAGCAGTTCCTTGACTAACGGAGGAGCCGGGGAGCTGTTTTTT.

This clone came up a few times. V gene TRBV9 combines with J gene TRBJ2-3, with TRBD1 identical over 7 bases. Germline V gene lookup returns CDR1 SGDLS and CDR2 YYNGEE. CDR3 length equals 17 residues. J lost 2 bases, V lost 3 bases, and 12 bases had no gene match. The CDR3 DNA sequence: TGTGCCAGCAGCGCCAGACAGGGAGCTCGGTACACAGATACGCAGTATTTT. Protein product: CASSARQGARYTDTQYF.

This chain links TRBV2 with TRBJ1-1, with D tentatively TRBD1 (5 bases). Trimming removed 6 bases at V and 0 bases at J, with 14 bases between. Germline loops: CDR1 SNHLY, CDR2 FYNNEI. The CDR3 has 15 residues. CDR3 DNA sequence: TGTGCCAGCAGCGGAGACAGCCCTATGAACACTGAAGCTTTCTTT. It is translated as CASSGDSPMNTEAFF.

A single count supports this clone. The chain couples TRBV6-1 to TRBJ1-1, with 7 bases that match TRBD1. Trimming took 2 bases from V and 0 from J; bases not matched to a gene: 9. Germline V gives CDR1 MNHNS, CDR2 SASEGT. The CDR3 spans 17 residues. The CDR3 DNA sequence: TGTGCCAGCAGTGAATCAGGGGGGGGGCCGGTGAACACTGAAGCTTTCTTT. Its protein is CASSESGGGPVNTEAFF.

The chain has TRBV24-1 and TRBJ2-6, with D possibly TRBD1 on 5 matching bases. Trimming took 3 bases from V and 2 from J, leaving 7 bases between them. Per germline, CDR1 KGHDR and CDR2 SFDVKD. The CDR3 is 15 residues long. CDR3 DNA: TGTGCCACCAGTGATCCCAGGGCTGGGGCCAACGTCCTGACTTTC. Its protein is CATSDPRAGANVLTF.

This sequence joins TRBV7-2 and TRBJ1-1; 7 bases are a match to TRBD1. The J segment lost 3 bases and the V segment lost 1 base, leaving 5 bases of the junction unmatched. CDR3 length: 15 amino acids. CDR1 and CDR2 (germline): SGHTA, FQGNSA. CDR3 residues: CASSLVSGQHTEAFF. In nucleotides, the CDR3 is TGTGCCAGCAGCTTAGTATCGGGACAGCACACTGAAGCTTTCTTT.

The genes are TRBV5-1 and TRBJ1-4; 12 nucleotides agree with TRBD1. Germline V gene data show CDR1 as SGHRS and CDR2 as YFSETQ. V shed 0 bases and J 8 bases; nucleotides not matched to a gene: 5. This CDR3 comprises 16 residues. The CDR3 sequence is CASSLGAGTGGEKLFF. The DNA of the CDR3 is TGCGCCAGCAGCTTGGGAGCCGGGACAGGGGGCGAAAAACTGTTTTTT.

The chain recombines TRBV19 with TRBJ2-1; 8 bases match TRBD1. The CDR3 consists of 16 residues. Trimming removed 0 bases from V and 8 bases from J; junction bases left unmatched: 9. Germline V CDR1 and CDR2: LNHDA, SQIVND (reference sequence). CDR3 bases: TGTGCCAGTAGTATAGACAGGGGGCCGGGTTACGATGAGCAGTTCTTC. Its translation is CASSIDRGPGYDEQFF.

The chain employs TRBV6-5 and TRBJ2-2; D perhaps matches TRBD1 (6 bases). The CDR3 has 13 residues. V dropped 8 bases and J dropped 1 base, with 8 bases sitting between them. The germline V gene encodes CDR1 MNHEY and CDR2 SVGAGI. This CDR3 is CASRTVNTGELFF. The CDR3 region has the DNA TGTGCCAGCCGGACAGTGAACACCGGGGAGCTGTTTTTT.

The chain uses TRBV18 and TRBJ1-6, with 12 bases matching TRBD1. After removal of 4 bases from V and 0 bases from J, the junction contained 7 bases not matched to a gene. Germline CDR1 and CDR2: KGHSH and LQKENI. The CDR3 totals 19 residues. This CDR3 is CASSLYGTGGGSYNSPLHF. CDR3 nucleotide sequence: TGTGCCAGCTCACTTTACGGGACAGGGGGCGGCTCCTATAATTCACCCCTCCACTTT.

The CDR3 spells CASRTTGSNQPQHF. The CDR3 nucleotides read TGTGCCAGTAGGACTACAGGGAGCAATCAGCCCCAGCATTTT. The J gene is TRBJ1-5, the V gene TRBV19; possibly TRBD1 for D (6 bases). The CDR3 is made up of 14 amino acids. In germline, CDR1 is LNHDA, CDR2 SQIVND (reference sequence). V was shortened by 6 bases and J by 1 base, with 10 bases between the two germline ends.

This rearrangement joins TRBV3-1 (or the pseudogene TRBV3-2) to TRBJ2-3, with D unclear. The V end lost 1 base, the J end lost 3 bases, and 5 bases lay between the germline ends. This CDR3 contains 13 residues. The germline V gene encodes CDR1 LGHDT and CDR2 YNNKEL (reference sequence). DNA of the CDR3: TGTGCCAGCAGCCAAGTGATGACAGATACGCAGTATTTT. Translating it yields CASSQVMTDTQYF.

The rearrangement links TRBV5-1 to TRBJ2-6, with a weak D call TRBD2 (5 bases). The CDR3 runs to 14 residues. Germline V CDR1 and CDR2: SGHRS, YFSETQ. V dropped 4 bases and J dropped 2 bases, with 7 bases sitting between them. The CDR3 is CASSRGTGANVLTF. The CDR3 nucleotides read TGCGCCAGCAGCCGGGGTACTGGGGCCAACGTCCTGACTTTC.

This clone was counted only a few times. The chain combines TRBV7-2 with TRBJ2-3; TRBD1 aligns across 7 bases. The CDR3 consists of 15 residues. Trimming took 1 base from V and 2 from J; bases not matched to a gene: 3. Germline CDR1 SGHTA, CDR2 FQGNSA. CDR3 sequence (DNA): TGTGCCAGCAGCTTAGTGGGACAGACCACAGATACGCAGTATTTT. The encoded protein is CASSLVGQTTDTQYF.